This TCR beta chain comes out of a study of human T cells and chemical hapten exposure. Study details: In the approximately 23-week study, patients were dosed weekly with diphenylcyclopropenone on the scalp throughout. Study results and caveats: Alopecia affecting every donor means their immune response may not match healthy people's.

One entry per CDR3 protein, called by TCRdb with MiXCR from the RACE reads. This sample has 80,000 to 100,000 distinct CDR3 sequences, with 9.6% found just once. There are many counts of this clonotype. Antigen: not known. The CDR3 runs 12 residues. V lost 6 bases, J lost 7 bases, and 10 bases lay in between. Germline CDR1 is MNHNY and CDR2 is SVGAGI (reference sequence). Noted time point: pre-sensitization, week 0. Treatment given: therapeutic diphenylcyclopropenone sensitization with weekly scalp DPC. Investigators collected blood before applying each patch test. This material consisted of whole blood, taken in connection with sensitization to the hapten diphenylcyclopropenone (DPC). The chain couples TRBV6-6 to TRBJ1-5, with no clear D. This clonotype was sampled from a woman aged 35 to 49 with alopecia areata. Some clones in this sample may be carry-over from other donors' samples. CDR3 protein: CASSRAVQPQHF. CDR3 bases: TGTGCCAGCAGCCGGGCTGTCCAGCCCCAGCATTTT.